This TCR beta chain was obtained from a study of human T cells and chemical hapten exposure. MiXCR was run by TCRdb on the RACE reads, yielding one entry per CDR3 protein. The sample carries about 90,000 distinct CDR3 sequences, approximately 10% recorded once. The V end lost 4 bases, the J end lost 4 bases, and 10 bases lay between the germline ends. The CDR3 is 13 residues long. From germline, CDR1 is SEHNR and CDR2 FQNEAQ (reference sequence). Time point meaning: patch test 3, about 24 weeks after DPC sensitization. Treatment indicated: therapeutic diphenylcyclopropenone sensitization with weekly scalp DPC.

The sample consisted of whole blood, taken in connection with sensitization to the hapten diphenylcyclopropenone (DPC). The origin of this receptor is a woman in her thirties with alopecia areata. Some clones in this sample may be carry-over from other donors' samples. The rearrangement links TRBV7-9 to TRBJ2-5; D might be TRBD2 (5 bases). The CDR3 reads CASSSTRVETQYF. The CDR3 bases are TGTGCCAGCAGCTCCACGAGGGTAGAGACCCAGTACTTC.